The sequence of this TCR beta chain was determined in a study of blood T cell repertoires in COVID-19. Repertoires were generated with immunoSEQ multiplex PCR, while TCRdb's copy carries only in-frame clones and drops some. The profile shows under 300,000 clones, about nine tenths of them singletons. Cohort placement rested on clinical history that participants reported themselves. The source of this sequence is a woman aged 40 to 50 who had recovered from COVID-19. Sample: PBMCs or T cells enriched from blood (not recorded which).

The CDR3 bases are TGTGCCAGCAGCTCACAGCTGAACACTGAAGCTTTCTTT. It translates to CASSSQLNTEAFF. V and J are TRBV11-3 and TRBJ1-1; D gene uncertain. Deletions cut 4 bases from V and 0 bases from J, with 6 bases between. CDR3 length: 13 residues. Per germline, CDR1 SGHNT and CDR2 YENEEA. The variable domain in full, with the rest retrieved from reference TRBV11-3 and TRBJ1-1, is EAGVVQSPRYKIIEKKQPVAFWCNPISGHNTLYWYLQNLGQGPELLIRYENEEAVDDSQLPKDRFSAERLKGVDSTLKIQPAELGDSAVYLCASSSQLNTEAFFGQGTRLTVV.